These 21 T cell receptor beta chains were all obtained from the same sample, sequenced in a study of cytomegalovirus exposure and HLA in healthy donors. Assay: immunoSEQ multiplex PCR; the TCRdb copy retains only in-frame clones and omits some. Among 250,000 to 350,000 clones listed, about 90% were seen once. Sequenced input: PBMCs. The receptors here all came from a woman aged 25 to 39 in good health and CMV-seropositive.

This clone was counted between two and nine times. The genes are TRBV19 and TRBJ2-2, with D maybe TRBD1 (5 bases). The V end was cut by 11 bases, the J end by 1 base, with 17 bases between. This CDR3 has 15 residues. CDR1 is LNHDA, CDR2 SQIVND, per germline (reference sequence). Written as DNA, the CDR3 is TGTGCCCCTAGGGCAGGGCGAAAGAACACCGGGGAGCTGTTTTTT. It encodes CAPRAGRKNTGELFF.

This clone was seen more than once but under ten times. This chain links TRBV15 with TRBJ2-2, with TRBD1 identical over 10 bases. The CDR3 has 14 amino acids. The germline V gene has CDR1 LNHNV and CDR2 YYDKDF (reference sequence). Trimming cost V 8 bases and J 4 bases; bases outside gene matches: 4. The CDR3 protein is CATGTGEITGELFF. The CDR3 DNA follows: TGTGCCACCGGGACAGGGGAGATCACCGGGGAGCTGTTTTTT.

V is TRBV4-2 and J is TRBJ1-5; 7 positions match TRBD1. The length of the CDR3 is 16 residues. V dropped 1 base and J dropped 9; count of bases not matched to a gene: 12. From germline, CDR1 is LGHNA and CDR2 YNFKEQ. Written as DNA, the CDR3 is TGTGCCAGCAGCCAAGGGACAGGCGACGGTGGGCCGCCCCAGCATTTT. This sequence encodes CASSQGTGDGGPPQHF.

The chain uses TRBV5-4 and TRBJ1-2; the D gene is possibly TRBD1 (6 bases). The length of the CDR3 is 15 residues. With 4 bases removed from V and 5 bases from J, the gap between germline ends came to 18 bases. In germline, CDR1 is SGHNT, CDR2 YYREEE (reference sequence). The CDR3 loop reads CASSRFGQRFYGYTF. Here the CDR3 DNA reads TGTGCCAGCAGCCGCTTCGGACAGCGCTTTTATGGCTACACCTTC.

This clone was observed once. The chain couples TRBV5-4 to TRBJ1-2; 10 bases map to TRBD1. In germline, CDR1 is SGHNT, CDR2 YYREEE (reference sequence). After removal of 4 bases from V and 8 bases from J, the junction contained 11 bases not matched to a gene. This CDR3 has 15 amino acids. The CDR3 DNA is TGTGCCAGCAGCCAGGGGGACAGGGGCGTCTTGGGCTACACCTTC. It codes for CASSQGDRGVLGYTF.

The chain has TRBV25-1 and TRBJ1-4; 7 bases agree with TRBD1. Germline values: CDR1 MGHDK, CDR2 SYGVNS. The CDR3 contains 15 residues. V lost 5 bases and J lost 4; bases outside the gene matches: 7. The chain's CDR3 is CASSPRTGLNEKLFF. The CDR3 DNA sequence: TGTGCCAGCAGTCCCCGGACAGGACTTAATGAAAAACTGTTTTTT.

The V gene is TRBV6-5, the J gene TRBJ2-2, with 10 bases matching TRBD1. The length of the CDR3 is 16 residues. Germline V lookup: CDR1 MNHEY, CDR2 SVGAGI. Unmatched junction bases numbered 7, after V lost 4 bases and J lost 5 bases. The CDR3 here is CASSSPDRGLTGELFF. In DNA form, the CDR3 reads TGTGCCAGCAGTTCTCCTGACAGGGGGCTGACCGGGGAGCTGTTTTTT.

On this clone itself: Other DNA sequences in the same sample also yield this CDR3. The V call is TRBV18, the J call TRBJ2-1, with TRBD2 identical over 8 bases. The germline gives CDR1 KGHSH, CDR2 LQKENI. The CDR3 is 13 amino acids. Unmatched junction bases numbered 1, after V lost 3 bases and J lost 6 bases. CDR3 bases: TGTGCCAGCTCACCCGGGACTAGCAATGAGCAGTTCTTC. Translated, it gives CASSPGTSNEQFF.

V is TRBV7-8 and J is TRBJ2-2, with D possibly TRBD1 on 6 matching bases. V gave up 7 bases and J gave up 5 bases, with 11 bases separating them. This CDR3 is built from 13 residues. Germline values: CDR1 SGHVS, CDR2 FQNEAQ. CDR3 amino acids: CASTFGTTGELFF. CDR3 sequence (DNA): TGTGCCAGCACCTTCGGGACAACCGGGGAGCTGTTTTTT.

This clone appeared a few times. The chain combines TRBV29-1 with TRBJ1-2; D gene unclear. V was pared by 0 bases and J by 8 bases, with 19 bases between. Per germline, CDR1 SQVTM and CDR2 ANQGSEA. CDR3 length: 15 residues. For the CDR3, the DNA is TGCAGCGTTGAAGATCTCGTCAGAGGGAGAGAAGGCTACACCTTC. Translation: CSVEDLVRGREGYTF. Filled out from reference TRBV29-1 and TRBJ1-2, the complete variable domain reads SAVISQKPSRDICQRGTSLTIQCQVDSQVTMMFWYRQQPGQSLTLIATANQGSEATYESGFVIDKFPISRPNLTFSTLTVSNMSPEDSSIYLCSVEDLVRGREGYTFGSGTRLTVV.

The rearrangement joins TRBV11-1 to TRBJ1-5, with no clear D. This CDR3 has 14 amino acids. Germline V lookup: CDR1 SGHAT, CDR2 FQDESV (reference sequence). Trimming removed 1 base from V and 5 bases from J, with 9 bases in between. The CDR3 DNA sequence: TGTGCCAGCAGCTTAGGGGGAGGCGATCAGCCCCAGCATTTT. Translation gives CASSLGGGDQPQHF.

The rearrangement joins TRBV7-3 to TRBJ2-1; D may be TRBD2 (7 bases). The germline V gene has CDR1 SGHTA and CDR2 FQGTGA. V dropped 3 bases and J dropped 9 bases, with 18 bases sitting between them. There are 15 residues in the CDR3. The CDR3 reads CASSLGLLSRGEQFF. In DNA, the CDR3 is TGTGCCAGCAGCTTGGGACTACTGAGCAGGGGTGAGCAGTTCTTC.

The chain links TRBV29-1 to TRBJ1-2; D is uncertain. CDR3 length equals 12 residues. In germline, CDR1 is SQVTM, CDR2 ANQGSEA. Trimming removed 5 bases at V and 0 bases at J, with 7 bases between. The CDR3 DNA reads TGCAGCGTTCTGGCGGCTAACTATGGCTACACCTTC. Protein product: CSVLAANYGYTF. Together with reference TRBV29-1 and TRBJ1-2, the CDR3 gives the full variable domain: SAVISQKPSRDICQRGTSLTIQCQVDSQVTMMFWYRQQPGQSLTLIATANQGSEATYESGFVIDKFPISRPNLTFSTLTVSNMSPEDSSIYLCSVLAANYGYTFGSGTRLTVV.

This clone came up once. The CDR3 nucleotides read TGTGCCAGCAGCTTAGTTACTGGGTCGGATTCACCCCTCCACTTT. It encodes CASSLVTGSDSPLHF. This rearrangement joins TRBV7-2 to TRBJ1-6; D is ambiguous. The germline CDR1 and CDR2 sequences are SGHTA and FQGNSA. The V and J ends lost 1 base and 8 bases respectively, with 12 bases between them. CDR3 length: 15 residues.

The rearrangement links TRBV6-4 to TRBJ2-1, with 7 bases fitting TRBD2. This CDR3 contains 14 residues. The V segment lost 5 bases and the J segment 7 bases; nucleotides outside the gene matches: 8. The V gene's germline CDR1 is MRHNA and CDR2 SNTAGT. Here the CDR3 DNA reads TGTGCCAGCAGTTACGGACTAGTCGGGAATGAGCAGTTCTTC. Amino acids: CASSYGLVGNEQFF.

The CDR3 nucleotides are TGTGCCAGCAGGATGTCGAGCTCCTACGAGCAGTACTTC. As protein: CASRMSSSYEQYF. V is TRBV27 and J is TRBJ2-7; D gene ambiguous. The CDR3 consists of 13 residues. CDR1 is MNHEY and CDR2 is SMNVEV in the germline V gene (reference sequence). V shed 6 bases and J shed 0 bases, with 9 bases lying between them.

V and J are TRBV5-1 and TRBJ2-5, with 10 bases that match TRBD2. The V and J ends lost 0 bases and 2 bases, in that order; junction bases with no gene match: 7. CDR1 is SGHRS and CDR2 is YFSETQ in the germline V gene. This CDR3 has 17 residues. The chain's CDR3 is CASSLDTASGSQETQYF. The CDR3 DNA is TGCGCCAGCAGCTTGGATACGGCTAGCGGGAGTCAAGAGACCCAGTACTTC. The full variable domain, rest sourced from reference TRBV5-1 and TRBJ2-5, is KAGVTQTPRYLIKTRGQQVTLSCSPISGHRSVSWYQQTPGQGLQFLFEYFSETQRNKGNFPGRFSGRQFSNSRSEMNVSTLELGDSALYLCASSLDTASGSQETQYFGPGTRLLVL.

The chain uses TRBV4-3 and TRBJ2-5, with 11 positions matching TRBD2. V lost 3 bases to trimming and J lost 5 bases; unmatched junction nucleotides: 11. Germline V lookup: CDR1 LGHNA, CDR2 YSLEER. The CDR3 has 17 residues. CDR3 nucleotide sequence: TGCGCCAGCAGCCACGACGTTAGCGGGAGGGCCCCTGAGACCCAGTACTTC. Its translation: CASSHDVSGRAPETQYF.

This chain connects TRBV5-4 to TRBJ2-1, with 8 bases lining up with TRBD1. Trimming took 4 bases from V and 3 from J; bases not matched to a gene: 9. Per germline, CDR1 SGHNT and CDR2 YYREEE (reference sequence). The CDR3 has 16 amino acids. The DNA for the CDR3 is TGTGCCAGCAGCCCAGTTCGGGACAGGCTCTACAATGAGCAGTTCTTC. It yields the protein CASSPVRDRLYNEQFF.

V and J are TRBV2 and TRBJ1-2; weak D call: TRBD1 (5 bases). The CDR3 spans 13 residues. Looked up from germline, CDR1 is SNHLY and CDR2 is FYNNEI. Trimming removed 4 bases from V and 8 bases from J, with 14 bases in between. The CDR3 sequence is CASSGQGTMGYTF. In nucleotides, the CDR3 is TGTGCCAGCAGTGGTCAGGGTACCATGGGCTACACCTTC. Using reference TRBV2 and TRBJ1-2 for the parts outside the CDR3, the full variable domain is EPEVTQTPSHQVTQMGQEVILRCVPISNHLYFYWYRQILGQKVEFLVSFYNNEISEKSEIFDDQFSVERPDGSNFTLKIRSTKLEDSAMYFCASSGQGTMGYTFGSGTRLTVV.

The CDR3 region is CAWSVEGYNEQFF. The CDR3 nucleotides read TGTGCCTGGAGTGTAGAAGGGTACAATGAGCAGTTCTTC. J is TRBJ2-1 and V is TRBV30; D remains ambiguous. CDR1 and CDR2 (germline): GTSNPN, SVGIG (reference sequence). The V end lost 0 bases, the J end lost 4 bases, and 7 bases lay between the germline ends. The CDR3 is 13 amino acids.